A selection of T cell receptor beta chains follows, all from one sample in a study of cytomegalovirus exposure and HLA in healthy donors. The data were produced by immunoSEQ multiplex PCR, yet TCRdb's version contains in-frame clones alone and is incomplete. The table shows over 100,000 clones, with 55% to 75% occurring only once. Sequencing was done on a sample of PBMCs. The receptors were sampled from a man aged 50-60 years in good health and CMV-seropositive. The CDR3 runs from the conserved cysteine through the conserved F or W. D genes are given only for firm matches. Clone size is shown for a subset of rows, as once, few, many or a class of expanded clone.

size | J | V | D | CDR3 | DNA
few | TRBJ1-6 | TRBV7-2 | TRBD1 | CASSARRGQGPPYSPLHF | TGTGCCAGCAGCGCCAGGCGGGGACAGGGGCCCCCTTATTCACCCCTCCACTTT
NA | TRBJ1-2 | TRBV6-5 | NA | CASSYSLTGSNYGYTF | TGTGCCAGCAGTTACTCGTTGACAGGCTCTAACTATGGCTACACCTTC
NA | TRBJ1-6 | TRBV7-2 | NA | CASSLAGAYNSPLHF | TGTGCCAGCAGCTTAGCTGGAGCCTATAATTCACCCCTCCACTTT
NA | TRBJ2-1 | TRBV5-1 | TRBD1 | CASSLTTGGNEQFF | TGCGCCAGCAGCTTGACGACAGGGGGGAATGAGCAGTTCTTC
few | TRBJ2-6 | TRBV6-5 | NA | CASSYSFSGANVLTF | TGTGCCAGCAGTTACAGCTTCTCTGGGGCCAACGTCCTGACTTTC
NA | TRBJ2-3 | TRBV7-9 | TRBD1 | CASSPSGGTGTSTDTQYF | TGTGCCAGCAGCCCTTCCGGGGGGACAGGGACTAGCACAGATACGCAGTATTTT
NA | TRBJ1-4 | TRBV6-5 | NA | CASSYDGGEKLFF | TGTGCCAGCAGTTACGACGGAGGTGAAAAACTGTTTTTT
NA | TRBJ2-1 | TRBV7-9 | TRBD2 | CASRSTSGGSSEQFF | TGTGCCAGCAGATCGACTAGCGGGGGGTCAAGTGAGCAGTTCTTC
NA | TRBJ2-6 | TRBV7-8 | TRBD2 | CASSSRGLTPGANVLTF | TGTGCCAGCAGCTCCCGGGGACTAACCCCTGGGGCCAACGTCCTGACTTTC
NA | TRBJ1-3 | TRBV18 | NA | CASSPTGGYGNTIYF | TGTGCCAGCTCACCTACCGGGGGGTACGGAAACACCATATATTTT
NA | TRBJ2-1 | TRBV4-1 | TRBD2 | CASSQAEVAGFTGFF | TGCGCCAGCAGCCAAGCGGAGGTAGCGGGGTTCACAGGGTTCTTC
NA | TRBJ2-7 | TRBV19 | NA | CASSPYSGTYEQYF | TGTGCCAGTAGTCCCTATAGCGGAACCTACGAGCAGTACTTC
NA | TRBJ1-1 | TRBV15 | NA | CATSRVAGVEAFF | TGTGCCACCAGCAGAGTGGCAGGGGTGGAAGCTTTCTTT
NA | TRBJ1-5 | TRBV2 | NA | CASSDLLNNQPQHF | TGTGCCAGCAGTGATTTGTTAAACAATCAGCCCCAGCATTTT
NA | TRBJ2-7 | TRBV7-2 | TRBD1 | CASSLEPGQGYEQYF | TGTGCCAGCAGCTTAGAGCCCGGACAGGGCTACGAGCAGTACTTC
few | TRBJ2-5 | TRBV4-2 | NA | CASSQVGAGVETQYF | TGTGCCAGCAGCCAAGTGGGGGCCGGAGTTGAGACCCAGTACTTC
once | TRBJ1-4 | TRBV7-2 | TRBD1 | CASSLGATGGSLEKLFF | TGTGCCAGCAGCTTAGGGGCTACAGGGGGCAGTCTCGAAAAACTGTTTTTT
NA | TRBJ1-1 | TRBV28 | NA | CASTLTAPAPEAFF | TGTGCCAGCACCCTGACAGCTCCTGCCCCTGAAGCTTTCTTT
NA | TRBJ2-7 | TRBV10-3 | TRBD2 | CATRDLAGAYEQYF | TGTGCCACCCGAGACTTAGCGGGAGCGTACGAGCAGTACTTC
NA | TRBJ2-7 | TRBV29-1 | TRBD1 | CSVAGGQGLYEQYF | TGCAGCGTCGCCGGAGGACAGGGGCTCTACGAGCAGTACTTC
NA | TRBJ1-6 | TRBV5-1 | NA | CASSLEGLRINNSPLHF | TGCGCCAGCAGCTTGGAGGGGTTGCGGATAAATAATTCACCCCTCCACTTT
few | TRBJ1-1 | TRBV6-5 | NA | CASSYSRRQKAFF | TGTGCCAGCAGTTACTCGAGACGACAGAAAGCTTTCTTT
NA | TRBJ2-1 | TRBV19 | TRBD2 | CASTLGTSGYNEQFF | TGTGCCAGTACCCTTGGGACTAGCGGTTACAATGAGCAGTTCTTC
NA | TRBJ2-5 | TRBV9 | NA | CASSDRGAGETQYF | TGTGCCAGCAGCGACCGGGGGGCGGGGGAGACCCAGTACTTC
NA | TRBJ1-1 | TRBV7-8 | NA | CASSLADSRAEAFF | TGTGCCAGCAGCTTAGCCGACTCGAGGGCTGAAGCTTTCTTT
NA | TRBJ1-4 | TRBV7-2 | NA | CASSPGGALLGEKLFF | TGTGCCAGCAGCCCTGGGGGGGCCCTTCTCGGGGAAAAACTGTTTTTT
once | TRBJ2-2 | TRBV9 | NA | CASSVQTSGELFF | TGTGCCAGCAGCGTACAGACATCCGGGGAGCTGTTTTTT
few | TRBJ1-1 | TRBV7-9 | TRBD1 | CASSLRDRGPSNTEAFF | TGTGCCAGCAGCTTACGGGACAGGGGACCCTCGAACACTGAAGCTTTCTTT
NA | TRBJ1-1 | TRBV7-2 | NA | CASSPRTAMNTEAFF | TGTGCCAGCAGCCCCCGGACAGCTATGAACACTGAAGCTTTCTTT
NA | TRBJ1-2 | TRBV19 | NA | CASRRKANYGYTF | TGTGCCAGTCGGAGGAAGGCTAACTATGGCTACACCTTC
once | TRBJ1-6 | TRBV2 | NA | CASSERLISLNSPLHF | TGTGCCAGCAGTGAACGCCTTATCTCCCTAAATTCACCCCTCCACTTT
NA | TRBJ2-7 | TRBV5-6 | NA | CASSYWGRGNREQYF | TGTGCCAGCAGCTACTGGGGGAGGGGGAATCGGGAGCAGTACTTC
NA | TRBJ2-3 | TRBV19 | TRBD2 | CASRGRLAGADTQYF | TGTGCCAGTAGGGGGAGACTAGCGGGAGCGGATACGCAGTATTTT